This paragraph covers one T cell receptor beta chain sequence. This sample is part of a study of T cell responses to AZD1222 COVID-19 vaccine. About the study: Second-dose groups at about 4 or about 12 weeks were pooled.

Germline CDR1 is SEHNR and CDR2 is FQNEAQ (reference sequence). The CDR3 is 14 amino acids. Trimming removed 8 bases at V and 6 bases at J, with 16 bases between. Sequencing was performed with immunoSEQ multiplex PCR; in TCRdb, only in-frame clones are kept and a portion is missing. The sample yields about 110,000 clones, over 75% seen once. This chain joins TRBV7-9 and TRBJ2-2; D remains unclear. The clonotype was recovered from an adult in good health. This specimen consisted of peripheral blood, obtained on day 0 of AZD1222 vaccination. Here the CDR3 DNA reads TGTGCCAGCTTTCAAAGGAGCGAGTCCGGGGAGCTGTTTTTT. This translates into CASFQRSESGELFF.